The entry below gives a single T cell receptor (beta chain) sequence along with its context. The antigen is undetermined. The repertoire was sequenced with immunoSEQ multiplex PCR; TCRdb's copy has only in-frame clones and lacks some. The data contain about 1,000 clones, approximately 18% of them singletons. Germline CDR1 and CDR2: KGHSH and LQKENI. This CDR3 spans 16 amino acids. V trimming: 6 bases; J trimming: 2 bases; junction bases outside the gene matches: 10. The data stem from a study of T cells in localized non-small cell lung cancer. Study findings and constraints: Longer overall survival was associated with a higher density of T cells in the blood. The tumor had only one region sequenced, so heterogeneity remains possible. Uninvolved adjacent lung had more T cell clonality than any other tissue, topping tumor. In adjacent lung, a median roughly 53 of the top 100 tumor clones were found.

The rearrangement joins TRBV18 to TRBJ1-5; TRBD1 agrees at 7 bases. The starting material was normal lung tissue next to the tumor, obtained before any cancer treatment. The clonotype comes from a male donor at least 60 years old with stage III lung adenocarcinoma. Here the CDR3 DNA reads TGTGCCAGCTCCCCGAAGGACAGGCAAGGCAATCAGCCCCAGCATTTT. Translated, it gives CASSPKDRQGNQPQHF.